The text below deals with one T cell receptor beta chain. Its antigen is not known. Produced via immunoSEQ multiplex PCR; TCRdb's table is partial and in-frame only. The sample shows approximately 80,000 clones, roughly 81% of them seen only once. This specimen belongs to a study of identifying expanded T cells in peripheral blood. During the collection period, no donor immune events like infections were recorded. There are 15 residues in the CDR3. V gave up 0 bases and J gave up 10 bases, with 16 bases separating them. CDR1 is SGHDN, CDR2 FVKESK, per germline. Study-level findings and limits: Clone count variance between two-week samples rose with total template count. Differentially abundant clones: approximately 1.3 between replicates, 16.4 at two to three weeks, around 19 at four.

This rearrangement joins TRBV14 to TRBJ1-3; tentatively, D is TRBD1 (5 bases). The sequence was collected from a person between 18 and 69 years old in good health. The sample comprised blood. CDR3 sequence reads: CASSQDHGHWGTIYF. DNA of the CDR3: TGTGCCAGCAGCCAAGATCACGGACACTGGGGGACCATATATTTT.